This TCR beta chain is from a study of blood T cell repertoires in COVID-19. Study details: Donors in the United States, Italy and Spain gave samples during acute or convalescent COVID-19. In each case, the material was cDNA or gDNA derived from T cells, B-cell-depleted T cells, or PBMCs.

Per the study methods: Amplification from reference gene primers served as the basis for estimated nucleated cell counts. Produced via immunoSEQ multiplex PCR; TCRdb's table is partial and in-frame only. V and J calls and clone size are as listed in that table; D and trimming were resolved from the DNA. The table lists some 160,000 clones, under 95% of them singletons. CDR1 and CDR2 from the germline V gene are SGHTS and YDEGEE. V gave up 7 bases and J gave up 4 bases; unmatched junction bases: 12. The CDR3 has 15 amino acids. The source is a man aged 18 to 29 with acute or convalescent COVID-19. The V and J genes are TRBV5-8 and TRBJ1-2; 8 nucleotides match TRBD1. Sequenced: peripheral blood. In nucleotides, the CDR3 is TGTGCCAGCCGCGGAACGGGACAGGTCCCCTATGGCTACACCTTC. Its translation: CASRGTGQVPYGYTF.